The 2 T cell receptor beta chains below come from one sample, sequenced in a study of identical twins (dated by TCRdb to between 2015 and 2016). Libraries were constructed by 5' RACE. TCRdb shows the sequencer as Illumina HiSeq 2000. The public reads were reprocessed in TCRdb via fastp at Q25 and MiXCR, keeping in-frame beta chains. Here each entry gathers all rows of one CDR3 protein and keeps the most common genes and DNA. Counted in this sample were around 650,000 distinct CDR3 sequences; roughly 7.1% of them appeared once. The ten largest clones capture less than 2% of the sample. The same data also contributed to another study, on yellow fever vaccine responses in identical twins.

Sample: PBMCs. The receptors come from a woman aged 18 to 35 in good health.

This clonotype occurred a few times. V usage is TRBV28 and J usage is TRBJ2-7; D is uncertain. CDR3 length equals 13 residues. Germline V gives CDR1 MDHEN, CDR2 SYDVKM. Trimming left V 1 base short and J 3 bases short, with 7 bases between. The CDR3 here is CASSLFGGYEQYV. CDR3 bases: TGTGCCAGCAGTTTATTTGGCGGCTACGAGCAGTACGTC.

In its sample, this clonotype was seen a few times. The chain carries TRBV4-1 and TRBJ2-7; the match to TRBD2 covers 7 bases. V dropped 0 bases and J dropped 0; count of bases not matched to a gene: 17. Germline lookup yields CDR1 MGHRA and CDR2 YSYEKL. The CDR3 has 20 amino acids. The CDR3 spells CASSQDRLAAPFKSSYEQYV. The CDR3 DNA follows: TGCGCCAGCAGCCAAGATAGGCTAGCGGCCCCTTTTAAGAGCTCCTACGAGCAGTACGTC.